This T cell receptor (beta chain) was sequenced in a study of T-cell memory formation after mild COVID-19. There are 16 residues in the CDR3. Trimming took 0 bases from V and 0 from J; bases not matched to a gene: 2. CDR1 is SGHRS, CDR2 YFSETQ, per germline. Regarding the study as a whole: Second-wave clones reaching peak frequency on day 37 lacked confirmed SARS-CoV-2 specificity. Clones shrinking between day 15 and 85 showed a balanced CD4/CD8 split, and those that grew later tilted toward CD4+. Within pre-infection memory, some responding clones were found, suggesting cross-reactive memory joined.

TCRdb re-derived calls from the 5' RACE reads in MiXCR, one entry per CDR3 protein. The table records approximately 430,000 distinct CDR3 sequences, less than 25% of them present only once. A remark on this clonotype: Its antigen is not identified.

The TCR originated in an adult woman who had mild COVID-19 (a few samples of this study predate the infection). Cell type and time point are not known. Sample: PBMCs or a T cell subset sorted from them (not recorded which). J is TRBJ2-3 and V is TRBV5-1; 9 nucleotides agree with TRBD2. The CDR3 spells CASSLGLAVSTDTQYF. The DNA of the CDR3 is TGCGCCAGCAGCTTGGGACTAGCGGTTAGCACAGATACGCAGTATTTT.